This T cell receptor beta chain was recovered during a study of blood T cell repertoires in COVID-19. Note on this clone: The junction and the germline gene differ at one end; a read error may be behind it.

The germline CDR1 and CDR2 sequences are MGHRA and YSYEKL. The CDR3 runs 16 residues. Profiled with immunoSEQ multiplex PCR; TCRdb holds only in-frame clones, not every one. The top ten hold approximately 2% of the sample, which has some 510,000 clones, around 89% seen once. The source is a woman aged 40 to 50 who had recovered from COVID-19. What was sequenced was PBMCs or T cells enriched from blood (not recorded which). This chain connects TRBV4-1 to TRBJ2-1; 7 bases line up with TRBD2. As DNA, the CDR3 is TGCGCCAGCACCCAAGCGGCCAGCGGGGTAAGCAAGGAGCAGTTCTTC. Translating gives CASTQAASGVSKEQFF.